These T cell receptor beta chains were read from a single sample in a study of cytomegalovirus exposure and HLA in healthy donors. Libraries were prepared by immunoSEQ multiplex PCR; TCRdb keeps only in-frame clonotypes and omits some of them. The sample includes about 120,000 clones. The specimen was PBMCs. All receptors derive from a young man in good health and CMV-seronegative. Both conserved end residues are part of each CDR3.

V gene	J gene	CDR3 protein
TRBV5-4	TRBJ2-6	CASSPDSSGANVLTF
TRBV15	TRBJ2-5	CATSRGGEGGRGEETQYF
TRBV5-4	TRBJ1-1	CASRLGGGRLTEAFF
TRBV28	TRBJ1-1	CASTKFGTEAFF
TRBV7-2	.	CASSSLTGMFYEQYF
TRBV7-6	TRBJ2-7	CASSLLEQYF
TRBV29-1	TRBJ1-1	CSVAFRRDTEAFF
TRBV5-1	TRBJ1-4	CASSPGQDIMSEKLFF
TRBV18	TRBJ1-1	CASSQEHGFNTEAFF
TRBV10-1	TRBJ2-5	CASSPLAGGRGTQYF
TRBV6-1	TRBJ2-5	CASSKDRGLTQYF
TRBV7-3	TRBJ1-1	CASSPGQGHTEAFF
TRBV30	TRBJ2-3	CAWMSRDTQYF
TRBV6-5	TRBJ1-2	CASSYPGSNYGYTF
TRBV25-1	TRBJ2-1	CASTWDRGGSEQFF
TRBV18	TRBJ1-1	CASSPPGIDTEAFF
TRBV20-1	TRBJ1-2	CSAPQGGYTF
TRBV9	TRBJ2-1	CASSVNRGTEAVISLSNEQFF
TRBV7-9	TRBJ2-7	CASSRQGYEQYF
TRBV27	TRBJ2-1	CASSPDNYNEQFF
TRBV4-1	TRBJ1-2	CASSQAEMANYGYTF
TRBV4-1	TRBJ1-3	CASSQDRGTGNTIYF
TRBV4-2	TRBJ1-4	CASSQEGNLGEGKLFF
TRBV18	TRBJ1-5	CASSISGNSNQPQHF
TRBV19	TRBJ1-1	CASSPRTAKDTEAFF
TRBV6-5	TRBJ2-1	CASSLIGNEQFF
TRBV5-6	TRBJ2-3	CASSYGLAGALDTQYF
TRBV5-1	TRBJ2-5	CASSPVPSETQYF
TRBV5-1	TRBJ2-5	CASSSIKGTPGQGIKTQYF
TRBV14	TRBJ2-3	CASSQWTSAGGTTDTQYF
TRBV7-2	TRBJ2-3	CASSLASPGGDRGFSLADTQYF
TRBV27	TRBJ2-1	CASSLWASGYNEQFF
TRBV5-6	TRBJ1-2	CASRYDRAEGYTF
TRBV2	TRBJ2-1	CASSDIVGLAGNEQFF
TRBV14	TRBJ1-3	CASSHRTGRNTIYF
TRBV14	TRBJ2-2	CASSQDLWAGRAGELFF
TRBV30	TRBJ1-1	CAWTTPGWSTEAFF
TRBV30	TRBJ2-5	CAWSATPRGETQYF
TRBV27	TRBJ1-5	CASRLWGTGEISNQPQHF
TRBV5-5	TRBJ2-4	CASSSGVENIQYF
TRBV28	TRBJ2-3	CASSSPGQGKNTDTQYF
TRBV29-1	TRBJ1-2	CSAHTGIGYGYTF
TRBV5-6	TRBJ1-1	CASSLDRIEAFF
TRBV2	TRBJ1-2	CASSYDRGGGYTF
TRBV19	TRBJ1-1	CASTGALYAEAFF
TRBV28	TRBJ1-4	CASRLGLGVTNEKLFF
TRBV5-1	TRBJ2-7	CASSLGTGYEQYF
TRBV7-2	TRBJ2-3	CASSAGWRGSTDTQYF
TRBV5-6	TRBJ1-2	CASSNLGQPLDYGCTF
TRBV29-1	TRBJ1-2	CSASGTGTGNYGYTF
TRBV30	TRBJ1-1	CARDGTGFSEAFF